Given below is one TCR beta chain in context. The entry originates in a study of blood T cell repertoires in COVID-19. About the research overall: The United States, Italy and Spain supplied acute and convalescent COVID-19 samples. Sample material is recorded as cDNA or gDNA derived from T cells, B-cell-depleted T cells, or PBMCs.

Original processing notes: Estimated nucleated cell counts came from reference gene primer amplification. Using immunoSEQ multiplex PCR, the repertoire was profiled, and TCRdb retains in-frame clones only, with some absent. That table gives V, J and clone size, and the DNA gave D and trimming. The repertoire holds tens of thousands of clones, with roughly 90% as singletons. The trim removed 6 bases at V and 0 bases at J, leaving 5 bases unmatched. Germline lookup yields CDR1 MNHNY and CDR2 SVGAGI (reference sequence). The CDR3 covers 14 residues. Sequencing input: peripheral blood. This receptor was identified in an elderly woman with active COVID-19. This sequence joins TRBV6-6 and TRBJ2-7, with TRBD1 matching 7 bases. The CDR3 DNA sequence: TGTGCCAGCAGGCCACAGGGGTCCTCCTACGAGCAGTACTTC. This encodes CASRPQGSSYEQYF.